This is a list of T cell receptor beta chains from one sample in a study of cytomegalovirus exposure and HLA in healthy donors. The table came from immunoSEQ multiplex PCR; TCRdb's copy has only in-frame clones and leaves some out. The data contain about 91,000 clones, roughly 78% of them singletons. The source material was PBMCs. The source is a male donor in good health and CMV-seropositive. CDR3s include the opening cysteine and the closing phenylalanine or tryptophan. A D gene is named only where the DNA matches it firmly. Only some rows state a clone size, as once, few, many or a class for expanded clones.

clone size: -
V gene: TRBV27
J gene: TRBJ2-7
D gene: TRBD2
CDR3 DNA: TGTGCCAGCAGTCCCCTAGCGGGGGGTCGTGAGCAGTACTTC
CDR3 protein: CASSPLAGGREQYF

clone size: -
V gene: TRBV5-1
J gene: TRBJ2-1
D gene: TRBD2
CDR3 DNA: TGCGCCAGCAGCCCCGAGGGAGCGGGAGGGGCCAATGAGCAGTTCTTC
CDR3 protein: CASSPEGAGGANEQFF

clone size: -
V gene: TRBV2
J gene: TRBJ1-5
D gene: -
CDR3 DNA: TGTGCCAGCAGAGAGACTTCTGGCAATCAGCCCCAGCATTTT
CDR3 protein: CASRETSGNQPQHF

clone size: -
V gene: TRBV7-2
J gene: TRBJ2-3
D gene: TRBD2
CDR3 DNA: TGTGCCAGCAGATTACTAGCGGGAGGGCCTGGCGATACGCAGTATTTT
CDR3 protein: CASRLLAGGPGDTQYF

clone size: -
V gene: TRBV18
J gene: TRBJ1-1
D gene: -
CDR3 DNA: TGTGCCAGCTCACCACAGGACAAGAACACTGAAGCTTTCTTT
CDR3 protein: CASSPQDKNTEAFF

clone size: -
V gene: TRBV10-3
J gene: TRBJ2-1
D gene: TRBD1
CDR3 DNA: TGTGCCATCGGCCTCTTCGGGACAGGGGTGGCAAATGAGCAGTTCTTC
CDR3 protein: CAIGLFGTGVANEQFF

clone size: -
V gene: TRBV15
J gene: TRBJ1-1
D gene: -
CDR3 DNA: TGTGCCACCACTGAGGGCATTTGGGGTGAAGCTTTCTTT
CDR3 protein: CATTEGIWGEAFF

clone size: -
V gene: TRBV19
J gene: TRBJ1-5
D gene: -
CDR3 DNA: TGTGCCAGTAGTATCGATCGGGGGGCTGGTCAGCCCCAGCATTTT
CDR3 protein: CASSIDRGAGQPQHF

clone size: -
V gene: TRBV30
J gene: TRBJ2-1
D gene: -
CDR3 DNA: TGTGCCTGCCCCGGGAGATCCAATGAGCAGTTCTTC
CDR3 protein: CACPGRSNEQFF

clone size: -
V gene: TRBV11-2
J gene: TRBJ1-1
D gene: TRBD1
CDR3 DNA: TGTGCCAGCAGCCCGGGACAGGGATTGAACACTGAAGCTTTCTTT
CDR3 protein: CASSPGQGLNTEAFF

clone size: -
V gene: TRBV27
J gene: TRBJ2-1
D gene: TRBD2
CDR3 DNA: TGTGCCAGCAGTTTTACCGGGACTAGCGAGTACAATGAGCAGTTCTTC
CDR3 protein: CASSFTGTSEYNEQFF

clone size: few
V gene: TRBV6-6
J gene: TRBJ1-1
D gene: -
CDR3 DNA: TGTGCCAGCAGTTATGAGGGCAGGGGTGCTGAAGCTTTCTTT
CDR3 protein: CASSYEGRGAEAFF

clone size: -
V gene: TRBV19
J gene: TRBJ2-3
D gene: TRBD1
CDR3 DNA: TGTGCCAGTATGCCGGGACAGCTCGCGTCGGCAGATACGCAGTATTTT
CDR3 protein: CASMPGQLASADTQYF

clone size: -
V gene: TRBV5-6
J gene: TRBJ2-5
D gene: -
CDR3 DNA: TGTGCCAGCAGCTTGGGGGCGTCGTTGGTGGGGGCTCCACAAGAGACCCAGTACTTC
CDR3 protein: CASSLGASLVGAPQETQYF

clone size: -
V gene: TRBV7-9
J gene: TRBJ2-5
D gene: TRBD2
CDR3 DNA: TGTGCCAGCAGCATCCCTAGCGGGGGGCCTTGGGAGACCCAGTACTTC
CDR3 protein: CASSIPSGGPWETQYF

clone size: -
V gene: TRBV7-3
J gene: TRBJ2-3
D gene: -
CDR3 DNA: TGTGCCAGCAGCTGGGGACTTGGCAGCACAGATACGCAGTATTTT
CDR3 protein: CASSWGLGSTDTQYF

clone size: -
V gene: TRBV18
J gene: TRBJ2-7
D gene: TRBD1
CDR3 DNA: TGTGCCAGCTCACCCCCGGACAGGCCCTACGAGCAGTACTTC
CDR3 protein: CASSPPDRPYEQYF

clone size: -
V gene: TRBV7-2
J gene: TRBJ2-1
D gene: TRBD2
CDR3 DNA: TGTGCCAGCAGGGGAAGGGGAGCGGGAGCCAGCGATGAGCAGTTCTTC
CDR3 protein: CASRGRGAGASDEQFF

clone size: -
V gene: TRBV29-1
J gene: TRBJ1-2
D gene: TRBD1
CDR3 DNA: TGCAGCGTCCCCCCCCCGAGGCAGGGGGATGGCTACACCTTC
CDR3 protein: CSVPPPRQGDGYTF

clone size: -
V gene: TRBV27
J gene: TRBJ2-7
D gene: -
CDR3 DNA: TGTGCCAGCAAGAACCAGGGGCGGGAGTACGAGCAGTACTTC
CDR3 protein: CASKNQGREYEQYF

clone size: -
V gene: TRBV6-5
J gene: TRBJ2-5
D gene: TRBD2
CDR3 DNA: TGTGCCAGCAGCCCTGGGACTAGCGGGCCGGAGACCCAGTACTTC
CDR3 protein: CASSPGTSGPETQYF

clone size: few
V gene: TRBV7-9
J gene: TRBJ2-5
D gene: TRBD1
CDR3 DNA: TGTGCCAGCAGCTCCCGACAGGGGGCGGTAGAACAAGAGACCCAGTACTTC
CDR3 protein: CASSSRQGAVEQETQYF

clone size: -
V gene: TRBV7-9
J gene: TRBJ2-4
D gene: -
CDR3 DNA: TGTGCCAGCAGCTTAACTACGGCGGGTCTAGCCAAAAACATTCAGTACTTC
CDR3 protein: CASSLTTAGLAKNIQYF

clone size: -
V gene: TRBV6-5
J gene: TRBJ2-1
D gene: TRBD2
CDR3 DNA: TGTGCCAGCAGTTCAAAACAGGGACTAGTGATCAATGAGCAGTTCTTC
CDR3 protein: CASSSKQGLVINEQFF

clone size: few
V gene: TRBV7-8
J gene: TRBJ2-1
D gene: TRBD2
CDR3 DNA: TGTGCCAGCAGCTATGCCCCGGGGAGGGCCAATGAGCAGTTCTTC
CDR3 protein: CASSYAPGRANEQFF

clone size: few
V gene: TRBV6-5
J gene: TRBJ2-1
D gene: -
CDR3 DNA: TGTGCCAGCAGTCAAACAGGATACAATGAGCAGTTCTTC
CDR3 protein: CASSQTGYNEQFF

clone size: -
V gene: TRBV19
J gene: TRBJ2-7
D gene: -
CDR3 DNA: TGTGCCAGTAGTGAGGCGCTCTCCTACGAGCAGTACTTC
CDR3 protein: CASSEALSYEQYF

clone size: -
V gene: TRBV7-3
J gene: TRBJ2-5
D gene: TRBD1
CDR3 DNA: TGTGCCAGCAGCTTAACGTCGGACAGGGGGGAGACCCAGTACTTC
CDR3 protein: CASSLTSDRGETQYF

clone size: -
V gene: TRBV6-5
J gene: TRBJ1-1
D gene: TRBD1
CDR3 DNA: TGTGCCAGCAGTTACCGGACAGGGCACACTGAAGCTTTCTTT
CDR3 protein: CASSYRTGHTEAFF

clone size: -
V gene: TRBV6-4
J gene: TRBJ1-1
D gene: TRBD1
CDR3 DNA: TGTGCCAGCAGGGAGGACAGGGCTAACACTGAAGCTTTCTTT
CDR3 protein: CASREDRANTEAFF

clone size: -
V gene: TRBV6-5
J gene: TRBJ2-7
D gene: -
CDR3 DNA: TGTGCCAGCAGTTACTCCGGGACTCTGGCCGAGCAGTACTTC
CDR3 protein: CASSYSGTLAEQYF

clone size: few
V gene: TRBV5-4
J gene: TRBJ2-7
D gene: TRBD2
CDR3 DNA: TGTGCCAGCAGCCCGGGAGGCAGGGTTAACGAGCAGTACTTC
CDR3 protein: CASSPGGRVNEQYF

clone size: once
V gene: TRBV6-1
J gene: TRBJ2-3
D gene: -
CDR3 DNA: TGTGCCAGCAGGGGCGCAGATACGCAGTATTTT
CDR3 protein: CASRGADTQYF

clone size: few
V gene: TRBV2
J gene: TRBJ2-5
D gene: TRBD2
CDR3 DNA: TGTGCCAGCATGGGACTAGCGTGGGAGACCCAGTACTTC
CDR3 protein: CASMGLAWETQYF

clone size: -
V gene: TRBV27
J gene: TRBJ2-7
D gene: TRBD2
CDR3 DNA: TGTGCCAGCAGTTTATCGGGGGAGGGCCGCCGATACGAGCAGTACTTC
CDR3 protein: CASSLSGEGRRYEQYF

clone size: -
V gene: TRBV2
J gene: TRBJ2-7
D gene: -
CDR3 DNA: TGTGCCAGCGGGGCCGCCTACGAGCAGTACTTC
CDR3 protein: CASGAAYEQYF

clone size: -
V gene: TRBV19
J gene: TRBJ1-5
D gene: TRBD1
CDR3 DNA: TGTGCCAGTAGTGTAATAGACAGGGACTATCAGCCCCAGCATTTT
CDR3 protein: CASSVIDRDYQPQHF

clone size: -
V gene: TRBV19
J gene: TRBJ2-7
D gene: TRBD2
CDR3 DNA: TGTGCCAGTACAGGGACTAGCGGGATCTACGAGCAGTACTTC
CDR3 protein: CASTGTSGIYEQYF

clone size: -
V gene: TRBV27
J gene: TRBJ1-2
D gene: -
CDR3 DNA: TGTGCCAGCTGGGAAGGGGTGCGGGGCTACACCTTC
CDR3 protein: CASWEGVRGYTF

clone size: few
V gene: TRBV7-7
J gene: TRBJ2-7
D gene: TRBD2
CDR3 DNA: TGTGCCAGCAGCTTAACACTAGCGGGATACGACGAGCAGTACTTC
CDR3 protein: CASSLTLAGYDEQYF

clone size: -
V gene: TRBV19
J gene: TRBJ1-6
D gene: -
CDR3 DNA: TGTGCCAGTAGTATACGAGGCACGGATTCACCCCTCCACTTT
CDR3 protein: CASSIRGTDSPLHF

clone size: -
V gene: TRBV2
J gene: TRBJ2-5
D gene: TRBD2
CDR3 DNA: TGTGCCAGCAGTGGCGGGGCGGGGGGGCACGAGACCCAGTACTTC
CDR3 protein: CASSGGAGGHETQYF

clone size: -
V gene: TRBV2
J gene: TRBJ2-7
D gene: TRBD1
CDR3 DNA: TGTGCCAGCAGTGAAGGGACAGGTAATTCTCAACAATACGAGCAGTACTTC
CDR3 protein: CASSEGTGNSQQYEQYF

clone size: -
V gene: TRBV27
J gene: TRBJ2-7
D gene: TRBD1
CDR3 DNA: TGTGCCAGCAGTCTATTACAGGGGGACTACGAGCAGTACTTC
CDR3 protein: CASSLLQGDYEQYF

clone size: -
V gene: TRBV27
J gene: TRBJ1-1
D gene: TRBD1
CDR3 DNA: TGTGCCAGCAGTCGATCGACAGGGCAGGGCACTGAAGCTTTCTTT
CDR3 protein: CASSRSTGQGTEAFF

clone size: -
V gene: TRBV27
J gene: TRBJ2-1
D gene: TRBD2
CDR3 DNA: TGTGCCAGCAGTCCAAGACTAGCGGGAACTTACAATGAGCAGTTCTTC
CDR3 protein: CASSPRLAGTYNEQFF

clone size: -
V gene: TRBV9
J gene: TRBJ1-2
D gene: -
CDR3 DNA: TGTGCCAGCAGCGCCCAGGGGTACTATGGCTACACCTTC
CDR3 protein: CASSAQGYYGYTF

clone size: -
V gene: TRBV12-5
J gene: TRBJ2-3
D gene: TRBD2
CDR3 DNA: TGTGCTAGTGGTAAATCAGGACTAGCGGGAGTCGCAGATACGCAGTATTTT
CDR3 protein: CASGKSGLAGVADTQYF

clone size: few
V gene: TRBV4-2
J gene: TRBJ1-2
D gene: TRBD1
CDR3 DNA: TGTGCCAGCGGTGGACAGGGTGACTATGGCTACACCTTC
CDR3 protein: CASGGQGDYGYTF

clone size: -
V gene: TRBV5-1
J gene: TRBJ2-5
D gene: -
CDR3 DNA: TGCGCCAGCAGCTTGCTCTCCACCGGGACACGAAAAGAGACCCAGTACTTC
CDR3 protein: CASSLLSTGTRKETQYF

clone size: -
V gene: TRBV5-1
J gene: TRBJ2-2
D gene: -
CDR3 DNA: TGCGCCAGCAGCTTCCACGACAGTCCCGGGGAGCTGTTTTTT
CDR3 protein: CASSFHDSPGELFF

clone size: few
V gene: TRBV6-5
J gene: TRBJ1-3
D gene: -
CDR3 DNA: TGTGCCAGCAGTTACTCGAGTGGGCAATCTGGAAACACCATATATTTT
CDR3 protein: CASSYSSGQSGNTIYF

clone size: few
V gene: TRBV6-5
J gene: TRBJ1-4
D gene: TRBD1
CDR3 DNA: TGTGCCAGCAGTCAGGGGGGTGCAACTAATGAAAAACTGTTTTTT
CDR3 protein: CASSQGGATNEKLFF

clone size: few
V gene: TRBV10-2
J gene: TRBJ2-1
D gene: TRBD2
CDR3 DNA: TGCGCCAGCAGTGAGTCGAGGGAGGGATATGAGCAGTTCTTC
CDR3 protein: CASSESREGYEQFF

clone size: -
V gene: TRBV5-1
J gene: TRBJ2-3
D gene: TRBD2
CDR3 DNA: TGCGCCAGCAGCTCGAAGCGGGAGGGCGGCACAGATACGCAGTATTTT
CDR3 protein: CASSSKREGGTDTQYF

clone size: -
V gene: TRBV5-6
J gene: TRBJ2-7
D gene: TRBD1
CDR3 DNA: TGTGCCAGCAGCTCCAGTGGGACAGGGATCTACGAGCAGTACTTC
CDR3 protein: CASSSSGTGIYEQYF

clone size: once
V gene: TRBV2
J gene: TRBJ1-6
D gene: -
CDR3 DNA: TGTGCCAGCAAGGGGTTTAATTCACCCCTCCACTTT
CDR3 protein: CASKGFNSPLHF

clone size: once
V gene: TRBV19
J gene: TRBJ2-1
D gene: TRBD2
CDR3 DNA: TGTGCCAGTAGTATCGGGGGGTCCTACAATGAGCAGTTCTTC
CDR3 protein: CASSIGGSYNEQFF

clone size: -
V gene: TRBV7-2
J gene: TRBJ2-3
D gene: TRBD2
CDR3 DNA: TGTGCCAGCAGCTTAGTGGCCGGGACTAGCGGGAGGGCCAAAGATACGCAGTATTTT
CDR3 protein: CASSLVAGTSGRAKDTQYF